The source of this T cell receptor beta chain is a study of identical twins. cDNA carried unique molecular identifiers, and a universal primer site was added by template switching. TCRdb fed the 5' RACE reads into MiXCR, producing one record per CDR3 protein. The sample holds some 97,000 distinct CDR3 sequences, less than 6.5% seen once. This clonotype was counted at least ten times. The antigen is undetermined. Whole-study findings and limits: Researchers caution that invariant MAIT and iNKT cells could partly confound zero-insertion analyses. Reduced insertions were recorded for abundant cord blood beta clonotypes, with no such pattern in memory repertoires. Twin-shared out-of-frame alpha sequences showed excess low generation probability.

The V gene's germline CDR1 is SQVTM and CDR2 ANQGSEA. The CDR3 runs 10 residues. Trimming stripped 7 bases from V and 5 bases from J, with 8 bases between. The specimen sequenced was memory T cells sorted from blood. The chain joins TRBV29-1 to TRBJ2-5; D not resolved. The source of this sequence is a woman aged 50 to 60 in good health. The CDR3 protein is CSGGIETQYF. The CDR3 DNA reads TGCAGCGGGGGAATTGAGACCCAGTACTTC.